This is a list of T cell receptor beta chains from one sample in a study of shared clonotypes between healthy human individuals. Measured with immunoSEQ multiplex PCR; TCRdb has only the in-frame clones, and not every one. Of fewer than 1.4 million clones listed, 75% to 80% are singletons. The sample taken for sequencing was memory CD4+ T cells from PBMCs. The receptors shown here come from a man aged 18 to 29 in good health. Some clones in this sample may be carry-over from other donors' samples. CDR3s include the opening cysteine and the closing phenylalanine or tryptophan. Fields, in order: D gene, clone size, V gene, J gene, CDR3 protein, CDR3 DNA. A D gene is named only where the DNA matches it firmly. Some rows mark clone size as missing; the rest say once, few, many or name a class of expanded clone.

D gene: NA
clone size: NA
V gene: TRBV18
J gene: TRBJ1-1
CDR3 protein: CASSPSTEAFF
CDR3 DNA: TGTGCCAGCTCACCATCGACTGAAGCTTTCTTT

D gene: NA
clone size: NA
V gene: TRBV11-1
J gene: TRBJ1-1
CDR3 protein: CASSARERVNTEAFF
CDR3 DNA: TGTGCCAGCAGCGCTCGGGAGAGGGTGAACACTGAAGCTTTCTTT

D gene: NA
clone size: NA
V gene: TRBV4-1
J gene: TRBJ2-7
CDR3 protein: CASSQELTGTTYEQYF
CDR3 DNA: TGCGCCAGCAGCCAAGAGTTAACAGGTACGACCTACGAGCAGTACTTC

D gene: NA
clone size: once
V gene: TRBV29-1
J gene: TRBJ2-5
CDR3 protein: CSVEGRGRRKEETQYF
CDR3 DNA: TGCAGCGTTGAAGGGCGTGGGAGGCGGAAAGAAGAGACCCAGTACTTC

D gene: NA
clone size: NA
V gene: TRBV6-1
J gene: TRBJ1-1
CDR3 protein: CASSEFGGMNTEAFF
CDR3 DNA: TGTGCCAGCAGTGAATTTGGGGGCATGAACACTGAAGCTTTCTTT

D gene: TRBD2
clone size: NA
V gene: TRBV6-1
J gene: TRBJ2-2
CDR3 protein: CASSERASGTTGELFF
CDR3 DNA: TGTGCCAGCAGTGAAAGGGCTAGCGGAACCACCGGGGAGCTGTTTTTT

D gene: NA
clone size: once
V gene: TRBV7-2
J gene: TRBJ1-5
CDR3 protein: CASSSDNSYRPQHF
CDR3 DNA: TGTGCCAGCAGCTCCGACAATTCATACAGGCCCCAGCATTTT

D gene: TRBD1
clone size: few
V gene: TRBV14
J gene: TRBJ2-4
CDR3 protein: CASSQTGVLAKNIQYF
CDR3 DNA: TGTGCCAGCAGCCAAACAGGGGTCCTAGCCAAAAACATTCAGTACTTC

D gene: TRBD1
clone size: NA
V gene: TRBV18
J gene: TRBJ2-7
CDR3 protein: CASSPGQGEKMHF
CDR3 DNA: TGTGCCAGCTCACCGGGACAGGGGGAGAAAATGCACTTC

D gene: TRBD1
clone size: few
V gene: TRBV6-1
J gene: TRBJ1-3
CDR3 protein: CASRGTANTGNTIYF
CDR3 DNA: TGTGCCAGCAGGGGGACAGCCAACACTGGAAACACCATATATTTT

D gene: NA
clone size: NA
V gene: TRBV5-4
J gene: TRBJ1-2
CDR3 protein: CASSLEDRPFYGYTF
CDR3 DNA: TGTGCCAGCAGCTTAGAAGACCGCCCTTTCTATGGCTACACCTTC

D gene: NA
clone size: NA
V gene: TRBV5-6
J gene: TRBJ2-7
CDR3 protein: CASRRRARYEQYF
CDR3 DNA: TGTGCCAGCCGGAGGAGGGCTAGGTACGAGCAGTACTTC

D gene: NA
clone size: once
V gene: TRBV11-3
J gene: TRBJ2-5
CDR3 protein: CASSLGGLEETQYF
CDR3 DNA: TGTGCCAGCAGCTTAGGTGGGCTAGAAGAGACCCAGTACTTC

D gene: NA
clone size: NA
V gene: TRBV7-3
J gene: TRBJ1-1
CDR3 protein: CASSSTGNTEAFF
CDR3 DNA: TGTGCCAGCAGCTCAACGGGGAACACTGAAGCTTTCTTT

D gene: NA
clone size: NA
V gene: TRBV7-6
J gene: TRBJ2-3
CDR3 protein: CASSSTASPSGTQYF
CDR3 DNA: TGTGCCAGCAGCTCGACAGCGTCTCCCTCGGGTACGCAGTATTTT

D gene: TRBD2
clone size: NA
V gene: TRBV5-1
J gene: TRBJ2-7
CDR3 protein: CASSLERELNEQYF
CDR3 DNA: TGCGCCAGCAGCTTGGAGCGGGAGCTGAACGAGCAGTACTTC

D gene: NA
clone size: NA
V gene: TRBV21-1
J gene: TRBJ2-2
CDR3 protein: CASSCQGIETEGSGELFF
CDR3 DNA: TGTGCCAGCAGCTGTCAGGGGATAGAGACGGAAGGCTCCGGGGAGCTGTTTTTT

D gene: TRBD1
clone size: many
V gene: TRBV14
J gene: TRBJ2-7
CDR3 protein: CASSLDRGSSYEQYF
CDR3 DNA: TGTGCCAGCAGCCTTGACAGGGGGTCTTCCTACGAGCAGTACTTC

D gene: NA
clone size: NA
V gene: TRBV19
J gene: TRBJ1-2
CDR3 protein: CASSPQAVYGYTF
CDR3 DNA: TGTGCCAGTAGTCCCCAGGCGGTCTATGGCTACACCTTC

D gene: NA
clone size: once
V gene: TRBV6-6
J gene: TRBJ2-7
CDR3 protein: CASSYSRAPYEQYF
CDR3 DNA: TGTGCCAGCAGTTACTCTAGGGCACCTTACGAGCAGTACTTC

D gene: NA
clone size: few
V gene: TRBV5-1
J gene: TRBJ2-1
CDR3 protein: CASSPGASGLYNEQFF
CDR3 DNA: TGCGCCAGCAGCCCGGGGGCATCCGGCCTATACAATGAGCAGTTCTTC

D gene: TRBD1
clone size: NA
V gene: TRBV5-1
J gene: TRBJ1-1
CDR3 protein: CASSPRTGTEVTEAFF
CDR3 DNA: TGCGCCAGCAGCCCGCGGACAGGGACGGAGGTAACTGAAGCTTTCTTT

D gene: NA
clone size: NA
V gene: TRBV2
J gene: TRBJ2-1
CDR3 protein: CATRRQLRNNEQFF
CDR3 DNA: TGTGCCACCCGAAGACAACTACGGAACAATGAGCAGTTCTTC

D gene: NA
clone size: few
V gene: TRBV6-5
J gene: TRBJ1-5
CDR3 protein: CASSYSGRGGQPQHF
CDR3 DNA: TGTGCCAGCAGTTACTCGGGCAGGGGTGGTCAGCCCCAGCATTTT

D gene: TRBD2
clone size: NA
V gene: TRBV7-2
J gene: TRBJ2-3
CDR3 protein: CASSLSRGADTQYF
CDR3 DNA: TGTGCCAGCAGCTTAAGTCGGGGGGCAGATACGCAGTATTTT

D gene: TRBD2
clone size: NA
V gene: TRBV5-1
J gene: TRBJ2-1
CDR3 protein: CASSRGLADNEQFF
CDR3 DNA: TGCGCCAGCAGCCGGGGACTAGCGGACAATGAGCAGTTCTTC

D gene: NA
clone size: NA
V gene: TRBV19
J gene: TRBJ2-2
CDR3 protein: CASTLYTGPSGGELFF
CDR3 DNA: TGTGCCAGTACCCTATATACGGGACCCAGCGGCGGGGAGCTGTTTTTT

D gene: TRBD2
clone size: NA
V gene: TRBV6-6
J gene: TRBJ2-7
CDR3 protein: CASSYGPSPERGQYF
CDR3 DNA: TGTGCCAGCAGTTACGGGCCCAGCCCCGAGCGGGGGCAGTACTTC

D gene: NA
clone size: NA
V gene: TRBV28
J gene: TRBJ1-2
CDR3 protein: CASSAGPGASNYGYTF
CDR3 DNA: TGTGCCAGCAGTGCAGGGCCAGGGGCGTCAAACTATGGCTACACCTTC

D gene: TRBD1
clone size: NA
V gene: TRBV28
J gene: TRBJ2-5
CDR3 protein: CASSWGQRSQLVRPQYF
CDR3 DNA: TGTGCCAGCAGTTGGGGACAGCGATCCCAATTAGTGAGGCCCCAGTACTTC

D gene: NA
clone size: many
V gene: TRBV7-8
J gene: TRBJ2-7
CDR3 protein: CASSSRQRTLAYEQYF
CDR3 DNA: TGTGCCAGCAGCTCCCGCCAGCGGACGTTGGCCTACGAGCAGTACTTC

D gene: NA
clone size: NA
V gene: TRBV5-1
J gene: TRBJ2-3
CDR3 protein: CASSAEFSTAYF
CDR3 DNA: TGCGCCAGCAGCGCCGAGTTTTCGACAGCGTATTTT

D gene: NA
clone size: NA
V gene: TRBV6-5
J gene: TRBJ1-4
CDR3 protein: CASSYSGRPTNEKLFF
CDR3 DNA: TGTGCCAGCAGTTACTCGGGGAGGCCGACTAATGAAAAACTGTTTTTT

D gene: NA
clone size: NA
V gene: TRBV2
J gene: TRBJ2-1
CDR3 protein: CASSIGTLYNEQFF
CDR3 DNA: TGTGCCAGCAGTATAGGGACCCTTTACAATGAGCAGTTCTTC

D gene: NA
clone size: NA
V gene: TRBV19
J gene: TRBJ1-1
CDR3 protein: CAGSIEGDTEAFF
CDR3 DNA: TGTGCCGGTAGTATAGAGGGTGACACTGAAGCTTTCTTT

D gene: TRBD1
clone size: NA
V gene: TRBV19
J gene: TRBJ1-2
CDR3 protein: CASSIDGQALNYGYTF
CDR3 DNA: TGTGCCAGTAGTATAGACGGACAGGCCCTAAACTATGGCTACACCTTC

D gene: TRBD1
clone size: NA
V gene: TRBV10-3
J gene: TRBJ2-2
CDR3 protein: CAISPGTGDTGELFF
CDR3 DNA: TGTGCCATCAGTCCCGGGACAGGGGACACCGGGGAGCTGTTTTTT

D gene: NA
clone size: NA
V gene: TRBV2
J gene: TRBJ1-4
CDR3 protein: CASSRDSNEKLFF
CDR3 DNA: TGTGCCAGCAGTAGGGATTCTAATGAAAAACTGTTTTTT

D gene: NA
clone size: NA
V gene: TRBV7-3
J gene: TRBJ2-2
CDR3 protein: CASSSDGHSGELFF
CDR3 DNA: TGTGCCAGCAGCTCAGACGGTCATTCCGGGGAGCTGTTTTTT

D gene: NA
clone size: few
V gene: TRBV6-5
J gene: TRBJ2-1
CDR3 protein: CASSYSGQGNNEQFF
CDR3 DNA: TGTGCCAGCAGTTACTCTGGCCAGGGGAACAATGAGCAGTTCTTC